This T cell receptor (beta chain) was sequenced for a study of technical replicates of blood from a handful of donors. Germline CDR1 and CDR2: LNHNV and YYDKDF (reference sequence). The length of the CDR3 is 20 residues. V lost 4 bases and J lost 0, with 26 bases in between. Only in-frame clones appear in the TCRdb table, and some are missing; sequencing was by immunoSEQ multiplex PCR. The sample includes about 83,000 clones, roughly 90% of them seen just once. Sequencing was done on a sample of T cells isolated from PBMCs. This sequence was found in a human donor in good health. The chain joins TRBV15 to TRBJ2-3; D perhaps matches TRBD1 (6 bases). Here the CDR3 DNA reads TGTGCCACCAGCACTCTCCGGACAGCCCCCTCGCCCACTAGCACAGATACGCAGTATTTT. It specifies CATSTLRTAPSPTSTDTQYF.